The 14 T cell receptor beta chains presented below share a single source sample, sequenced in a study of blood T cell repertoires in COVID-19. This table comes from immunoSEQ multiplex PCR, and its TCRdb copy is limited to in-frame clones, with some not included. Here the sample spans fewer than 200,000 clones, roughly 88% being singletons. What was sequenced was peripheral blood. Every receptor here comes from a man in his sixties who had recovered from COVID-19.

The chain couples TRBV5-4 to TRBJ2-3, with TRBD2 matching over 12 bases. The CDR3 loop spans 16 amino acids. The germline V gene encodes CDR1 SGHNT and CDR2 YYREEE (reference sequence). V trimming: 3 bases; J trimming: 4 bases; junction bases outside the gene matches: 6. CDR3 region: CASSSPLAGGSDTQYF. The CDR3, as DNA: TGTGCCAGCAGCTCCCCACTAGCGGGGGGATCAGATACGCAGTATTTT. The full variable domain, rest sourced from reference TRBV5-4 and TRBJ2-3, is ETGVTQSPTHLIKTRGQQVTLRCSSQSGHNTVSWYQQALGQGPQFIFQYYREEENGRGNFPPRFSGLQFPNYSSELNVNALELDDSALYLCASSSPLAGGSDTQYFGPGTRLTVL.

The chain recombines TRBV16 with TRBJ1-1, with TRBD1 as a possible D gene (5 bases). Between the trimmed V and J ends, which lost 5 bases and 1 base, there was a span of 8 bases. Per germline, CDR1 KGHSY and CDR2 FQNENV. The CDR3 totals 13 residues. The CDR3 DNA sequence: TGTGCCAGCAGCGCGCAGGGGAACACTGAAGCTTTCTTT. Its translation is CASSAQGNTEAFF. Full variable domain (outside the CDR3, taken from reference TRBV16 and TRBJ1-1): GEEVAQTPKHLVRGEGQKAKLYCAPIKGHSYVFWYQQVLKNEFKFLISFQNENVFDETGMPKERFSAKCLPNSPCSLEIQATKLEDSAVYFCASSAQGNTEAFFGQGTRLTVV.

The chain joins TRBV6-5 to TRBJ2-2, with D perhaps TRBD1 (6 bases). CDR1 and CDR2 (germline): MNHEY, SVGAGI. The CDR3 is made up of 15 amino acids. V lost 6 bases to trimming and J lost 1 base, with 12 bases between them. The CDR3 DNA follows: TGTGCCAGCAGGGGATGGACAGAGAACACCGGGGAGCTGTTTTTT. Residues: CASRGWTENTGELFF.

The genes are TRBV5-6 and TRBJ1-1; D unresolved. Germline V gene lookup returns CDR1 SGHDT and CDR2 YYEEEE. This CDR3 contains 15 residues. V dropped 5 bases and J dropped 7 bases, with 21 bases sitting between them. The CDR3 DNA follows: TGTGCCAGCAGTTACTATTCCCGGCCCATTGTTGAAGCTTTCTTT. Residues: CASSYYSRPIVEAFF.

The chain links TRBV7-2 to TRBJ1-6; maybe TRBD1 (5 bases). The germline V gene encodes CDR1 SGHTA and CDR2 FQGNSA. Trimming stripped 5 bases from V and 7 bases from J, with 15 bases between. The CDR3 sequence is 15 residues long. CDR3 residues: CASSRNGGSNSPLHF. The CDR3 DNA reads as TGTGCCAGCAGCCGGAACGGGGGATCAAATTCACCCCTCCACTTT.

The J gene is TRBJ2-7, the V gene TRBV6-4, with 9 bases matching TRBD1. V shed 6 bases, J shed 3 bases, and the junction held 15 bases outside the gene matches. The CDR3 totals 17 residues. The V gene's germline CDR1 is MRHNA and CDR2 SNTAGT. The CDR3 DNA follows: TGTGCCAGCAGCTCTACTACCTGGACAGGGGACTACTACGAGCAGTACTTC. It translates to CASSSTTWTGDYYEQYF.

The chain employs TRBV7-8 and TRBJ2-5; D gene unclear. The CDR3 has 16 amino acids. The ends were cut back, 2 bases at V and 5 bases at J, with 18 bases in the middle. The germline V gene encodes CDR1 SGHVS and CDR2 FQNEAQ. The CDR3 nucleotides read TGTGCCAGCAGCTTAATGGTCGGCCCCGAGGCGGAGACCCAGTACTTC. Translation gives CASSLMVGPEAETQYF. Complete variable domain (other parts from reference TRBV7-8 and TRBJ2-5): GAGVSQSPRYKVAKRGQDVALRCDPISGHVSLFWYQQALGQGPEFLTYFQNEAQLDKSGLPSDRFFAERPEGSVSTLKIQRTQQEDSAVYLCASSLMVGPEAETQYFGPGTRLLVL.

The chain uses TRBV11-2 and TRBJ1-1, with 8 bases identical to TRBD1. The CDR3 spans 15 residues. V lost 3 bases to trimming and J lost 1 base; unmatched junction nucleotides: 4. CDR1 is SGHAT and CDR2 is FQNNGV in the germline V gene. The DNA for the CDR3 is TGTGCCAGCAGCTTGTTCGGACAGGGGAACACTGAAGCTTTCTTT. Translated: CASSLFGQGNTEAFF.

The J gene is TRBJ1-6, the V gene TRBV9, with D unresolved. CDR1 SGDLS and CDR2 YYNGEE come from the germline V gene. The CDR3 runs to 13 residues. The ends were cut back, 2 bases at V and 5 bases at J, with 5 bases in the middle. CDR3 amino acids: CASSVQDNSPLHF. CDR3 DNA sequence: TGTGCCAGCAGCGTCCAGGATAATTCACCCCTCCACTTT.

The chain joins TRBV18 to TRBJ2-1; tentative D call: TRBD2 (5 bases). CDR3 size: 14 residues. The V gene lost 0 bases and the J gene lost 7 bases, with 10 bases spanning the gap. Germline V CDR1 and CDR2: KGHSH, LQKENI. CDR3 sequence reads: CASSPPFSGNEQFF. CDR3 coding DNA: TGTGCCAGCTCACCACCGTTTTCGGGGAATGAGCAGTTCTTC.

V gene TRBV6-5 combines with J gene TRBJ1-5, with TRBD1 as a possible D gene (6 bases). Trimming removed 8 bases at V and 4 bases at J, with 18 bases between. The CDR3 length is 15 residues. Germline CDR1 and CDR2: MNHEY and SVGAGI. CDR3 in DNA: TGTGCCAGCGTTCCTAACAGGGTTGTAAATCAGCCCCAGCATTTT. This gives the protein CASVPNRVVNQPQHF.

The chain is built from TRBV7-9 and TRBJ1-4; tentatively, D is TRBD1 (5 bases). Germline V gene data show CDR1 as SEHNR and CDR2 as FQNEAQ (reference sequence). Trimming removed 2 bases at V and 6 bases at J, with 10 bases between. This CDR3 has 14 residues. The CDR3 bases are TGTGCCAGCAGCTTACAGTGGGGGGATGAAAAACTGTTTTTT. This translates into CASSLQWGDEKLFF.

The DNA of the CDR3 is TGTGCCAGCAGCTCTCCCTACGAGCAGTACTTC. This translates into CASSSPYEQYF. The chain joins TRBV11-2 to TRBJ2-7; D gene ambiguous. V lost 4 bases and J 2 bases, leaving 3 bases between the germline ends. The germline V gene encodes CDR1 SGHAT and CDR2 FQNNGV. CDR3 length: 11 residues. Full variable domain (outside the CDR3, taken from reference TRBV11-2 and TRBJ2-7): EAGVAQSPRYKIIEKRQSVAFWCNPISGHATLYWYQQILGQGPKLLIQFQNNGVVDDSQLPKDRFSAERLKGVDSTLKIQPAKLEDSAVYLCASSSPYEQYFGPGTRLTVT.

The V gene is TRBV6-5, the J gene TRBJ2-1; 7 bases align to TRBD2. The CDR3 has 15 amino acids. Trimming took 7 bases from V and 5 from J; bases not matched to a gene: 11. Germline V CDR1 and CDR2: MNHEY, SVGAGI. The CDR3 region has the DNA TGTGCCAGCACTCGAGCGGGGAGCATTAACAATGAGCAGTTCTTC. Amino acids: CASTRAGSINNEQFF.